The 19 T cell receptor beta chains presented below share a single source sample, sequenced in a study of CD8 T cells in ankylosing spondylitis. Regarding the study as a whole: The study identified a TCR beta motif of several highly homologous variants that appeared characteristic of ankylosing spondylitis blood.

Each CDR3 protein gets one entry after TCRdb re-called the 5' RACE reads with MiXCR. The repertoire holds about 400,000 distinct CDR3 sequences, with about a fifth as singletons. These receptors' antigens are unknown. The specimen sequenced was blood, either unsorted or a sorted T cell fraction (not recorded which). These receptors were collected from a male donor with ankylosing spondylitis.

This clonotype was seen a handful of times. V is TRBV28 and J is TRBJ2-1; TRBD2 is a possible D gene (7 bases). This CDR3 comprises 17 residues. Trimming took off 5 bases at V and 7 bases at J, with 24 bases between the two ends. CDR1 and CDR2 from the germline V gene are MDHEN and SYDVKM. The CDR3 DNA is TGTGCCAGCAGTCCGGGGGGTTGGGGGGGCTTAGGGAATGAGCAGTTCTTC. As protein: CASSPGGWGGLGNEQFF.

This clonotype has more than one count but fewer than ten. The chain links TRBV28 to TRBJ1-5; 9 nucleotides align to TRBD1. The trim removed 10 bases at V and 2 bases at J, leaving 12 bases unmatched. Germline V gives CDR1 MDHEN, CDR2 SYDVKM. This CDR3 comprises 16 residues. The CDR3 is CATLNPGQGGNQPQHF. The CDR3, as DNA: TGTGCCACCCTAAACCCGGGACAGGGCGGCAATCAGCCCCAGCATTTT.

The genes are TRBV29-1 and TRBJ2-2; D gene uncertain. This CDR3 spans 16 amino acids. Trimming shortened V by 2 bases and J by 0 bases, and 13 bases separated the two germline ends. Germline CDR1 is SQVTM and CDR2 is ANQGSEA. In DNA form, the CDR3 reads TGCAGCGTTGAACGTGCCCACGCGGCGAACACCGGGGAGCTGTTTTTT. Its protein product is CSVERAHAANTGELFF.

The rearrangement joins TRBV29-1 to TRBJ2-3; D is undetermined. Germline values: CDR1 SQVTM, CDR2 ANQGSEA. The CDR3 has 11 residues. Trimming took off 2 bases at V and 4 bases at J, with 4 bases between the two ends. The CDR3 DNA reads as TGCAGCGTTGAAACGTCAGATACGCAGTATTTT. As protein: CSVETSDTQYF.

The genes are TRBV3-1 and TRBJ2-5; D is perhaps TRBD2 (6 bases). V lost 2 bases, J lost 5 bases, and 24 bases lay in between. Per germline, CDR1 LGHDT and CDR2 YNNKEL (reference sequence). This CDR3 region has 18 residues. The CDR3 loop reads CASSQSPWVGSTVETQYF. Written as DNA, the CDR3 is TGTGCCAGCAGCCAATCACCCTGGGTCGGGAGCACAGTGGAGACCCAGTACTTC.

This clonotype has just a few counts. This chain uses TRBV11-1 with TRBJ2-2, with 10 bases that match TRBD1. Losses at the gene ends were 3 bases for V and 2 bases for J; bases not matched to a gene: 6. Looked up from germline, CDR1 is SGHAT and CDR2 is FQDESV (reference sequence). CDR3 length: 17 residues. CDR3 region: CASSFSGTGVNTGELFF. CDR3 in DNA: TGTGCCAGCAGCTTCTCCGGGACAGGGGTCAACACCGGGGAGCTGTTTTTT.

The chain carries TRBV7-6 and TRBJ2-5; perhaps TRBD2 as D (6 bases). The CDR3 extends over 13 amino acids. The germline V and J ends were trimmed by 5 bases and 5 bases, with 12 bases remaining between them. Germline V gene lookup returns CDR1 SGHVS and CDR2 FNYEAQ. The DNA for the CDR3 is TGTGCCAGCAGCCCACCAGGGAGGGAGACCCAGTACTTC. Its protein is CASSPPGRETQYF.

This clonotype was seen a few times. The V and J genes are TRBV6-6 and TRBJ2-7; 11 nucleotides match TRBD2. The germline V gene encodes CDR1 MNHNY and CDR2 SVGAGI (reference sequence). The V gene end was trimmed by 6 bases and the J gene end by 5 bases; junction bases not matched to a gene: 3. CDR3 size: 13 residues. The CDR3 is CASRPSGGNEQYF. The DNA for the CDR3 is TGTGCCAGCAGGCCTAGCGGGGGGAACGAGCAGTACTTC.

In this sample, this clonotype turned up a few times. The chain couples TRBV29-1 to TRBJ1-2; 7 bases fit TRBD1. Germline CDR1 is SQVTM and CDR2 is ANQGSEA. CDR3 size: 13 residues. V trimming: 0 bases; J trimming: 5 bases; junction bases outside the gene matches: 3. CDR3 coding DNA: TGCAGCGTTGAAGACAGGGGGGGATATGGCTACACCTTC. This sequence encodes CSVEDRGGYGYTF.

The genes are TRBV28 and TRBJ2-1, with 10 bases lining up with TRBD2. This CDR3 contains 19 residues. Germline-derived CDR1 and CDR2 are MDHEN and SYDVKM. J gave up 0 bases and V 3 bases, and 11 bases lay outside the gene matches. The CDR3 spells CASSFGGLAAYPSYNEQFF. CDR3 in DNA: TGTGCCAGCAGTTTTGGAGGACTAGCGGCTTATCCCTCCTACAATGAGCAGTTCTTC.

V gene TRBV12-5 combines with J gene TRBJ1-2; D is ambiguous. CDR3 length equals 17 residues. Germline CDR1 and CDR2: LGHNT and FRNRAP. V dropped 5 bases and J dropped 4 bases, with 23 bases sitting between them. The CDR3 nucleotides read TGTGCTAGTGGTGACCCCTTGAGCACGGCGGTCCTCTATGGCTACACCTTC. Amino acids: CASGDPLSTAVLYGYTF.

With respect to this clonotype: One end of the junction is discordant with germline, which a read error may explain. The V call is TRBV29-1, the J call TRBJ2-7, with a tentative D call TRBD1 (5 bases). This CDR3 has 11 residues. The germline gives CDR1 SQVTM, CDR2 ANQGSEA. The CDR3, as DNA: TGCAGCGTTAGGGCAAGGGGCTCCATGTATTTC. Protein product: CSVRARGSMYF.

This chain uses TRBV14 with TRBJ2-1; TRBD2 agrees at 7 bases. The CDR3 length is 17 residues. Germline CDR1 and CDR2: SGHDN and FVKESK. The V segment lost 2 bases and the J segment 5 bases; nucleotides outside the gene matches: 12. The CDR3 DNA sequence: TGTGCCAGCAGCCAAATCCCCTCCGGGACTACAAACAATGAGCAGTTCTTC. This gives the protein CASSQIPSGTTNNEQFF.

This clonotype has a count of ten or more. The rearrangement uses TRBV12-3 or TRBV12-4 and TRBJ1-4, with TRBD1 as a possible D gene (5 bases). The CDR3 extends over 14 amino acids. V lost 3 bases, J lost 8 bases, and 13 bases lay in between. The CDR3 bases are TGTGCCAGCAGTTTGAGGCAGGGCGGGGAAAAACTGTTTTTT. Amino acid sequence: CASSLRQGGEKLFF.

This chain connects TRBV29-1 to TRBJ2-3; 11 bases fit TRBD2. The CDR3 covers 15 residues. Germline V gene sequence: CDR1 SQVTM, CDR2 ANQGSEA. With V trimmed by 6 bases and J by 3 bases, 8 bases remained unmatched. CDR3 bases: TGCAGCGTATCTGGGACTAGCGGAAAAACAGATACGCAGTATTTT. Translation: CSVSGTSGKTDTQYF.

This clonotype was seen only a few times. The V and J genes are TRBV5-1 and TRBJ1-1; D gene unclear. The CDR3 consists of 13 residues. Trimming stripped 0 bases from V and 1 base from J, with 4 bases between. Germline V CDR1 and CDR2: SGHRS, YFSETQ. Here the CDR3 DNA reads TGCGCCAGCAGCTTGGCGTGGAACACTGAAGCTTTCTTT. It yields the protein CASSLAWNTEAFF.

The table lists this clonotype with a few counts. The CDR3 nucleotides read TGTGCCAGGGACAGGGCCTCCTACGAGCAGTACTTC. Residues: CARDRASYEQYF. J is TRBJ2-7 and V is TRBV19, with 8 bases fitting TRBD1. The CDR3 has 12 amino acids. Germline V gene data show CDR1 as LNHDA and CDR2 as SQIVND (reference sequence). V dropped 9 bases and J dropped 0; count of bases not matched to a gene: 1.

This sequence joins TRBV12-3 or TRBV12-4 and TRBJ2-1; 8 bases fit TRBD2. The CDR3 extends over 16 amino acids. J lost 6 bases, V lost 6 bases, and 13 bases had no gene match. The CDR3 region is CASSSDGRVSGNEQFF. The CDR3 DNA is TGTGCCAGCAGCTCTGACGGGAGGGTCTCGGGCAATGAGCAGTTCTTC.

This clonotype was seen only a few times. The CDR3 nucleotides read TGTGCCAGCAGCCCTTGGACAGGCACCTACGAGCAGTACTTC. It is translated as CASSPWTGTYEQYF. V and J are TRBV3-1 and TRBJ2-7; 7 bases fit TRBD1. CDR1 is LGHDT and CDR2 is YNNKEL in the germline V gene (reference sequence). Germline trimming cut 4 bases from V and 2 bases from J; bases unmatched to any gene: 5. CDR3 length: 14 residues.